These 32 T cell receptor beta chains originate from one sample sequenced in a study of neurological immune-mediated disorders. TCRdb redid the calling of the 5' RACE reads with MiXCR, one entry per CDR3 protein. Of around 79,000 distinct CDR3 sequences in the sample, around 14% were seen once. Sequenced input: PBMCs. These receptors all stem from a woman aged 50 to 65 in good health.

This clonotype was recorded at least ten times. The chain uses TRBV5-1 and TRBJ2-3; no definite D call. The germline CDR1 and CDR2 sequences are SGHRS and YFSETQ. Deletions cut 4 bases from V and 2 bases from J, with 11 bases between. The CDR3 contains 14 residues. CDR3 sequence reads: CASSLWTFTDTQYF. CDR3 bases: TGCGCCAGCAGCCTCTGGACCTTCACAGATACGCAGTATTTT.

This clonotype appeared many times. V gene TRBV12-3 or TRBV12-4 combines with J gene TRBJ1-1, with D maybe TRBD1 (5 bases). Trimming left V 5 bases short and J 0 bases short, with 13 bases between. CDR3 length equals 15 residues. The CDR3 region has the DNA TGTGCCAGCAGTGAATGGGGCAGGGTGAACACTGAAGCTTTCTTT. This translates into CASSEWGRVNTEAFF.

This chain links TRBV5-5 with TRBJ2-2, with 7 bases lining up with TRBD1. The V segment lost 5 bases and the J segment 0 bases; nucleotides outside the gene matches: 7. CDR3 length: 16 amino acids. Germline values: CDR1 SGHKS, CDR2 YYEKEE (reference sequence). CDR3 coding DNA: TGTGCCAGCAGTTTCCCGGGACAGTCGAACACCGGGGAGCTGTTTTTT. It yields the protein CASSFPGQSNTGELFF.

Ten or more counts support this clonotype. This chain connects TRBV5-1 to TRBJ2-5, with D unclear. This CDR3 has 15 residues. Germline CDR1 reads SGHRS; CDR2 reads YFSETQ. Trimming shortened V by 5 bases and J by 4 bases, and 18 bases separated the two germline ends. CDR3 sequence (DNA): TGCGCCAGCAGTCCCCTGGGTAGTTCAGGAGAGACCCAGTACTTC. Translated, it gives CASSPLGSSGETQYF.

Ten or more counts support this clonotype. The chain has TRBV5-1 and TRBJ1-4; 7 bases are shared with TRBD1. Trimming cost V 0 bases and J 6 bases; bases outside gene matches: 11. The germline gives CDR1 SGHRS, CDR2 YFSETQ. CDR3 length: 17 residues. This CDR3 is CASSLGSGRGRHEKLFF. The CDR3 region has the DNA TGCGCCAGCAGCTTGGGAAGTGGCAGGGGGAGGCATGAAAAACTGTTTTTT.

This clonotype was recorded a few times. The J gene is TRBJ2-7, the V gene TRBV5-5; TRBD2 might be the D (6 bases). CDR3 length equals 15 residues. V was shortened by 0 bases and J by 0 bases, with 10 bases between the two germline ends. From germline, CDR1 is SGHKS and CDR2 YYEKEE (reference sequence). The CDR3 coding sequence is TGTGCCAGCAGCTTGGTGGAGGGGCTCTCCTACGAGCAGTACTTC. It translates to CASSLVEGLSYEQYF.

This clonotype has more than one count but fewer than ten. Possible read error: a much larger clone is one base away. The chain carries TRBV11-2 and TRBJ1-2; D possibly corresponds to TRBD1 (6 bases). The germline V gene has CDR1 SGHAT and CDR2 FQNNGV. The CDR3 sequence is 14 residues long. V was cut by 4 bases and J by 6 bases, with 15 bases left in between. CDR3 DNA: TGTGCCAGCAGCTCCCACCTGGGGGGCGATGGCTACACCTTC. It codes for CASSSHLGGDGYTF.

Ten or more counts support this clonotype. This rearrangement joins TRBV20-1 to TRBJ2-5; 10 nucleotides agree with TRBD2. CDR1 and CDR2 from the germline V gene are DFQATT and SNEGSKA (reference sequence). V was pared by 6 bases and J by 3 bases, with 4 bases of the junction left unmatched. The CDR3 runs 13 residues. The CDR3 DNA follows: TGCAGTGCAGAAGGACTAGCGGAAGAGACCCAGTACTTC. Translated, it gives CSAEGLAEETQYF.

A few counts support this clonotype. The chain is built from TRBV12-3 or TRBV12-4 and TRBJ1-2; D unresolved. There are 17 residues in the CDR3. V gave up 3 bases and J gave up 1 base, with 18 bases separating them. The CDR3 region has the DNA TGTGCCAGCAGTTTGAGCCCCGCCAGGAACCTTAACTATGGCTACACCTTC. Protein: CASSLSPARNLNYGYTF.

In its sample, this clonotype was seen many times. The chain is built from TRBV15 and TRBJ2-7; D remains unclear. Trimming took off 0 bases at V and 3 bases at J, with 6 bases between the two ends. This CDR3 region has 13 residues. Looked up from germline, CDR1 is LNHNV and CDR2 is YYDKDF (reference sequence). The CDR3 region has the DNA TGTGCCACCAGCAGAGATTTGGGCTACGAGCAGTACTTC. It specifies CATSRDLGYEQYF.

This clonotype was recorded at least ten times. J is TRBJ2-1 and V is TRBV5-1; 9 bases line up with TRBD2. The CDR3 has 17 residues. Germline CDR1 and CDR2: SGHRS and YFSETQ. The V segment lost 1 base and the J segment 5 bases; nucleotides outside the gene matches: 10. The CDR3 sequence is CASSLSIAGVIDNEQFF. The DNA for the CDR3 is TGCGCCAGCAGCTTGAGTATAGCGGGAGTTATAGACAATGAGCAGTTCTTC.

This clonotype occurred many times. This chain connects TRBV7-8 to TRBJ2-2; D unclear. The CDR3 loop spans 12 amino acids. Germline values: CDR1 SGHVS, CDR2 FQNEAQ. Trimming shortened V by 3 bases and J by 5 bases, and 4 bases separated the two germline ends. CDR3 DNA: TGTGCCAGCAGCTTCCAAACCGGGGAGCTGTTTTTT. It is translated as CASSFQTGELFF.

At least ten counts were recorded for this clonotype. The V gene is TRBV20-1, the J gene TRBJ1-1; D remains unclear. This CDR3 region has 13 residues. The V gene's germline CDR1 is DFQATT and CDR2 SNEGSKA (reference sequence). Between the trimmed V and J ends, which lost 6 bases and 7 bases, there was a span of 18 bases. The chain's CDR3 is CSAIQHAGFEAFF. The CDR3 nucleotides read TGCAGTGCCATTCAGCATGCCGGGTTTGAAGCTTTCTTT.

This clonotype was seen at least ten times. The chain has TRBV9 and TRBJ1-1; no definite D call. The length of the CDR3 is 13 residues. Per germline, CDR1 SGDLS and CDR2 YYNGEE. V was shortened by 0 bases and J by 0 bases, with 3 bases between the two germline ends. CDR3 nucleotides: TGTGCCAGCAGCGTAGTTGTGAACACTGAAGCTTTCTTT. Protein product: CASSVVVNTEAFF.

Remarks on this clonotype: One end of the junction fails to match germline, which may point to a read error. V gene TRBV7-6 combines with J gene TRBJ2-5; 8 bases match TRBD1. The V gene's germline CDR1 is SGHVS and CDR2 FNYEAQ. This CDR3 has 14 residues. In DNA form, the CDR3 reads TGCACGACAACAGGGGGGCCTTACCAAGAGACCCAGTACTTC. Translating gives CTTTGGPYQETQYF.

Many counts were recorded for this clonotype. The chain carries TRBV12-3 or TRBV12-4 and TRBJ2-7; the match to TRBD1 covers 9 bases. The CDR3 consists of 15 residues. The ends lost 4 bases at V and 5 bases at J; junction bases unmatched: 9. CDR3 in DNA: TGTGCCAGCAGTTCCCGAGGACAGGGGTCCAACGAGCAGTACTTC. It yields the protein CASSSRGQGSNEQYF.

This clonotype was recorded many times. The chain employs TRBV20-1 and TRBJ2-7; 10 bases align to TRBD2. J was trimmed by 7 bases and V by 4 bases; bases with no gene match: 25. The CDR3 loop spans 19 amino acids. Germline lookup yields CDR1 DFQATT and CDR2 SNEGSKA (reference sequence). For the CDR3, the DNA is TGCAGTGCTAACCGACCCCACCCCGTTCTAGCGGGGGCCGCGGGGGAGCAGTACTTC. It yields the protein CSANRPHPVLAGAAGEQYF.

This clonotype was observed a handful of times. At one boundary the junction diverges from the germline segment, which might be a read error. The chain couples TRBV20-1 to TRBJ2-1, with D possibly being TRBD1 or TRBD2 (5 bases each). This CDR3 has 14 amino acids. Germline V gene sequence: CDR1 DFQATT, CDR2 SNEGSKA (reference sequence). The DNA for the CDR3 is TGCAGTGCCAGAGGGGACCCTCACTACAATGAGCAGTTCTTC. This translates into CSARGDPHYNEQFF.

This clonotype was observed a few times. The V gene is TRBV10-3, the J gene TRBJ1-1, with no clear D. This CDR3 comprises 12 residues. Per the germline V gene, CDR1 is ENHRY and CDR2 is SYGVKD. V was cut by 4 bases and J by 5 bases, with 8 bases left in between. The CDR3 is CAISAWRTEAFF. Here the CDR3 DNA reads TGTGCCATCAGTGCGTGGAGGACTGAAGCTTTCTTT.

This clonotype has only one observation. This chain uses TRBV20-1 with TRBJ2-1; TRBD2 aligns across 8 bases. This CDR3 comprises 15 residues. CDR1 is DFQATT and CDR2 is SNEGSKA in the germline V gene (reference sequence). J was trimmed by 7 bases and V by 3 bases; bases with no gene match: 11. The CDR3: CSARRYSGNSNEQFF. The CDR3 DNA follows: TGCAGTGCTAGGAGGTATAGCGGGAATTCTAATGAGCAGTTCTTC.

In this sample, this clonotype turned up many times. The chain employs TRBV3-1 and TRBJ2-5; D call uncertain. The germline V gene encodes CDR1 LGHDT and CDR2 YNNKEL (reference sequence). CDR3 size: 13 residues. Deletions cut 5 bases from V and 5 bases from J, with 12 bases between. The CDR3 sequence is CASSYHEAETQYF. CDR3 DNA sequence: TGTGCCAGCAGCTACCATGAGGCGGAGACCCAGTACTTC.

The table lists this clonotype with many counts. V is TRBV12-3 or TRBV12-4 and J is TRBJ1-5; a weak D match, TRBD1 (5 bases). Trimming left V 6 bases short and J 10 bases short, with 19 bases between. The CDR3 runs to 14 residues. The CDR3 loop is CASSPGSGKTPQHF. CDR3 bases: TGTGCCAGCAGCCCAGGGTCCGGGAAGACTCCCCAGCATTTT.

At least ten counts were recorded for this clonotype. The chain joins TRBV24-1 to TRBJ2-7; 9 nucleotides match TRBD1. V gave up 10 bases and J gave up 5 bases; unmatched junction bases: 2. Germline loops: CDR1 KGHDR, CDR2 SFDVKD. The CDR3 length is 11 residues. The CDR3 spells CATGQGHEQYF. The CDR3 region has the DNA TGTGCCACGGGACAGGGCCACGAGCAGTACTTC.

This clonotype showed up just once. The V call is TRBV5-1, the J call TRBJ1-1; D is perhaps TRBD1 (5 bases). The CDR3 has 15 amino acids. The V gene's germline CDR1 is SGHRS and CDR2 YFSETQ. V lost 0 bases to trimming and J lost 3 bases, with 12 bases between them. CDR3 residues: CASSLGEGRYTEAFF. CDR3 bases: TGCGCCAGCAGCTTGGGGGAGGGACGTTACACTGAAGCTTTCTTT. The variable domain in full, with the rest retrieved from reference TRBV5-1 and TRBJ1-1, is KAGVTQTPRYLIKTRGQQVTLSCSPISGHRSVSWYQQTPGQGLQFLFEYFSETQRNKGNFPGRFSGRQFSNSRSEMNVSTLELGDSALYLCASSLGEGRYTEAFFGQGTRLTVV.

In this sample, this clonotype turned up many times. The V and J genes are TRBV7-2 and TRBJ2-7; TRBD1 agrees at 8 bases. Trimming took 4 bases from V and 4 from J; bases not matched to a gene: 9. This CDR3 region has 15 residues. Germline-derived CDR1 and CDR2 are SGHTA and FQGNSA. CDR3 sequence (DNA): TGTGCCAGCAGCTCAGACAGGGGAGAGGTGTACGAGCAGTACTTC. It yields the protein CASSSDRGEVYEQYF.

There are many counts of this clonotype. The chain carries TRBV20-1 and TRBJ2-1; D uncertain. The V end lost 3 bases, the J end lost 7 bases, and 10 bases lay between the germline ends. This CDR3 contains 12 residues. The germline V gene has CDR1 DFQATT and CDR2 SNEGSKA (reference sequence). CDR3: CSARGQVNEQFF. As DNA, the CDR3 is TGCAGTGCTAGGGGTCAGGTGAATGAGCAGTTCTTC.

As regards this clonotype: This may arise from a read error, as a much more abundant clone is one base away. CDR3 DNA sequence: TGCGGCGTTGCCCGGGATCGAACCTACGAGCAGTACTTC. Its translation is CGVARDRTYEQYF. The chain uses TRBV29-1 and TRBJ2-7; the D gene is possibly TRBD2 (5 bases). The CDR3 is 13 residues long. The germline V gene has CDR1 SQVTM and CDR2 ANQGSEA.

The sample holds many counts of this clonotype. This chain connects TRBV5-1 to TRBJ2-7; D perhaps matches TRBD2 (5 bases). Trimming took off 0 bases at V and 3 bases at J, with 13 bases between the two ends. This CDR3 has 15 amino acids. CDR1 is SGHRS, CDR2 YFSETQ, per germline. CDR3 nucleotides: TGCGCCAGCAGCTTGGGGAACGATCGGGGCTACGAGCAGTACTTC. It is translated as CASSLGNDRGYEQYF.

This rearrangement joins TRBV24-1 to TRBJ2-1; a possible D gene is TRBD2 (6 bases). The germline V gene encodes CDR1 KGHDR and CDR2 SFDVKD. V lost 12 bases to trimming and J lost 6 bases, with 20 bases between them. The CDR3 has 14 residues. CDR3 sequence reads: CAATSTRSGNEQFF. Here the CDR3 DNA reads TGTGCCGCCACTAGCACAAGATCGGGCAATGAGCAGTTCTTC.

This clonotype was counted many times. The genes are TRBV12-3 or TRBV12-4 and TRBJ2-1; 10 bases fit TRBD2. V lost 2 bases to trimming and J lost 9 bases; unmatched junction nucleotides: 4. This CDR3 has 14 residues. CDR3 DNA: TGTGCCAGCAGTTTAATTCCTAGCGGGGGTGAGCAGTTCTTC. The encoded protein is CASSLIPSGGEQFF.

This clonotype has ten or more counts. V gene TRBV5-6 combines with J gene TRBJ1-1; tentatively, D is TRBD1 (5 bases). The CDR3 spans 15 residues. Germline CDR1 is SGHDT and CDR2 is YYEEEE. The ends were cut back, 1 base at V and 0 bases at J, with 10 bases in the middle. CDR3 nucleotide sequence: TGTGCCAGCAGCTTGTTTGGGGGAATGAACACTGAAGCTTTCTTT. This sequence encodes CASSLFGGMNTEAFF.

This sequence joins TRBV28 and TRBJ2-5, with TRBD2 matching over 7 bases. Germline V gene data show CDR1 as MDHEN and CDR2 as SYDVKM. The CDR3 length is 16 residues. J gave up 8 bases and V 6 bases, and 18 bases lay outside the gene matches. This chain's CDR3 is CASSRVHQGLTDTQYF. The CDR3 DNA reads as TGTGCCAGCAGCCGGGTCCACCAGGGACTAACAGATACCCAGTACTTC.